One sample yielded the 12 T cell receptor beta chains listed below, sequenced in a study of blood T cell repertoires in COVID-19. Method: immunoSEQ multiplex PCR; TCRdb's copy keeps in-frame clones and lacks some. Among some 400,000 clones listed, around 90% were seen once. The specimen was peripheral blood. Source of these receptors: a man younger than 30 with active or convalescent COVID-19.

The rearrangement links TRBV28 to TRBJ1-2; TRBD1 might be the D (6 bases). CDR1 is MDHEN and CDR2 is SYDVKM in the germline V gene. This CDR3 has 15 amino acids. Trimming cost V 7 bases and J 2 bases, with 17 bases left between them. The CDR3: CASKLGAGVNYGYTF. Here the CDR3 DNA reads TGTGCCAGCAAATTGGGGGCCGGGGTGAACTATGGCTACACCTTC.

Regarding this clone: At one end the junction does not follow the germline gene, possibly because of a read error. This chain links TRBV3-1 (or the pseudogene TRBV3-2) with TRBJ2-6, with TRBD1 matching 7 bases. The CDR3 has 15 amino acids. The germline V gene has CDR1 LGHDT and CDR2 YNNKEL (reference sequence). The CDR3 protein is CASSRGGAGANVLTF. CDR3 sequence (DNA): TGTGCCAGCAGCCGAGGGGGCGCTGGGGCCAACGTGCTGACTTTC.

The chain has TRBV5-4 and TRBJ1-3; a weak D match, TRBD1 (6 bases). The CDR3 is 16 amino acids. Germline loops: CDR1 SGHNT, CDR2 YYREEE (reference sequence). V shed 0 bases and J shed 0 bases, with 10 bases lying between them. CDR3 in amino acids: CASSLEGVSSGNTIYF. The CDR3 DNA reads TGTGCCAGCAGCTTGGAGGGGGTGAGCTCTGGAAACACCATATATTTT.

This clone appeared a single time. The V gene is TRBV6-6, the J gene TRBJ1-1, with a tentative D call TRBD1 (6 bases). The CDR3 contains 13 residues. Germline CDR1 is MNHNY and CDR2 is SVGAGI (reference sequence). Trimming left V 6 bases short and J 4 bases short, with 12 bases between. CDR3 nucleotide sequence: TGTGCCAGCAGAGGGGGGGTGGGCACTGAAGCTTTCTTT. This translates into CASRGGVGTEAFF.

The V gene is TRBV12-3 or TRBV12-4, the J gene TRBJ1-1, with D perhaps TRBD1 (5 bases). The CDR3 contains 13 residues. The ends were cut back, 2 bases at V and 8 bases at J, with 12 bases in the middle. DNA of the CDR3: TGTGCCAGCAGTTTATTGGGGCGTATGGAAGCTTTCTTT. Protein product: CASSLLGRMEAFF.

The chain links TRBV20-1 to TRBJ2-1; 8 nucleotides agree with TRBD2. V lost 3 bases and J lost 9; bases outside the gene matches: 16. The V gene's germline CDR1 is DFQATT and CDR2 SNEGSKA (reference sequence). This CDR3 has 16 residues. CDR3 in amino acids: CSASPSGGAGWGEQFF. Written as DNA, the CDR3 is TGCAGTGCTAGTCCCTCGGGGGGGGCAGGTTGGGGTGAGCAGTTCTTC.

For this clone: The identical CDR3 is also encoded by other nucleotide sequences in the sample. The CDR3 DNA follows: TGTGCCAGCAGCCAGTATTACGAGCAGTACTTC. Residues: CASSQYYEQYF. The chain has TRBV3-1 (or the pseudogene TRBV3-2) and TRBJ2-7; D gene uncertain. In germline, CDR1 is LGHDT, CDR2 YNNKEL (reference sequence). The V end was cut by 3 bases, the J end by 4 bases, with 4 bases between. This CDR3 is built from 11 residues.

CDR3 region: CASSLNQGGAFF. CDR3 DNA sequence: TGTGCCAGCAGCCTGAACCAGGGGGGAGCTTTCTTT. The chain uses TRBV28 and TRBJ1-1; 7 bases are a match to TRBD1. With V trimmed by 6 bases and J by 10 bases, 8 bases remained unmatched. The germline V gene has CDR1 MDHEN and CDR2 SYDVKM. This CDR3 spans 12 amino acids.

The V and J genes are TRBV5-1 and TRBJ2-2, with TRBD2 identical over 8 bases. The ends lost 4 bases at V and 3 bases at J; junction bases unmatched: 5. Germline CDR1 is SGHRS and CDR2 is YFSETQ. CDR3 length equals 15 residues. The CDR3 DNA reads as TGCGCCAGCAGCGGAACTAGCGGAGACACCGGGGAGCTGTTTTTT. Its translation: CASSGTSGDTGELFF. Full variable domain (missing parts from reference TRBV5-1 and TRBJ2-2): KAGVTQTPRYLIKTRGQQVTLSCSPISGHRSVSWYQQTPGQGLQFLFEYFSETQRNKGNFPGRFSGRQFSNSRSEMNVSTLELGDSALYLCASSGTSGDTGELFFGEGSRLTVL.

This rearrangement joins TRBV28 to TRBJ2-3; 8 bases agree with TRBD2. V trimming: 8 bases; J trimming: 2 bases; junction bases outside the gene matches: 9. Germline values: CDR1 MDHEN, CDR2 SYDVKM. This CDR3 region has 15 residues. This CDR3 reads CASSDGGEITDTQYF. The CDR3 coding sequence is TGTGCCAGCTCGGACGGGGGGGAAATCACAGATACGCAGTATTTT.

The chain combines TRBV28 with TRBJ1-6, with D hard to call. CDR1 is MDHEN and CDR2 is SYDVKM in the germline V gene. The CDR3 runs to 12 residues. V shed 6 bases and J shed 10 bases, with 10 bases lying between them. The CDR3 here is CASSPGGSPLHF. DNA for the CDR3: TGTGCCAGCAGCCCGGGAGGGTCACCCCTCCACTTT.

The chain couples TRBV4-2 to TRBJ1-5; 8 positions match TRBD1. Trimming removed 1 base from V and 4 bases from J; junction bases left unmatched: 9. Germline CDR1 and CDR2: LGHNA and YNFKEQ. The CDR3 is 17 residues long. CDR3 DNA: TGTGCCAGCAGCCAAGGAACAGGGGGGGGTGTGAATCAGCCCCAGCATTTT. Translation gives CASSQGTGGGVNQPQHF.